The 14 T cell receptor beta chains given below trace back to one sample, sequenced in a study of blood T cell repertoires in COVID-19. Produced via immunoSEQ multiplex PCR; TCRdb's table is partial and in-frame only. The table has some 52,000 clones, approximately 90% seen once. Sequencing used peripheral blood. All receptors come from a human donor in a cohort sampled during active COVID-19.

The genes are TRBV2 and TRBJ1-3, with a tentative D call TRBD1 (5 bases). With 7 bases removed from V and 2 bases from J, the gap between germline ends came to 18 bases. The CDR3 has 16 amino acids. Per germline, CDR1 SNHLY and CDR2 FYNNEI. The CDR3 DNA sequence: TGTGCCAGCACCATCCTGGGGGGGATTGCTGGAAACACCATATATTTT. This gives the protein CASTILGGIAGNTIYF.

This clone was found once. The chain uses TRBV12-5 and TRBJ2-7; 9 nucleotides line up with TRBD1. J lost 5 bases, V lost 6 bases, and 8 bases had no gene match. This CDR3 is 14 amino acids long. CDR1 and CDR2 (germline): LGHNT, FRNRAP. CDR3 sequence reads: CASGARDRDDEQYF. DNA of the CDR3: TGTGCTAGTGGAGCCCGGGACAGGGATGACGAGCAGTACTTC.

The chain joins TRBV6-4 to TRBJ2-7; D gene ambiguous. V lost 0 bases and J lost 1, with 13 bases in between. Germline V gene lookup returns CDR1 MRHNA and CDR2 SNTAGT. The CDR3 spans 16 residues. The CDR3 spells CASSDSGPSVSYEQYF. CDR3 bases: TGTGCCAGCAGTGACTCTGGTCCTAGTGTTTCCTACGAGCAGTACTTC.

This rearrangement joins TRBV24-1 to TRBJ2-3, with 7 bases lining up with TRBD2. Trimming removed 1 base from V and 4 bases from J; junction bases left unmatched: 10. The CDR3 loop spans 17 amino acids. Per germline, CDR1 KGHDR and CDR2 SFDVKD. CDR3 sequence (DNA): TGTGCCACCAGTGATTTTGGGGGAGGGCCTAACGCAGATACGCAGTATTTT. Encoded protein: CATSDFGGGPNADTQYF.

The V gene is TRBV6-5, the J gene TRBJ2-1, with 7 bases fitting TRBD1. The CDR3 is 13 residues long. Germline assignment: CDR1 MNHEY and CDR2 SVGAGI. Losses at the gene ends were 6 bases for V and 8 bases for J; bases not matched to a gene: 7. The CDR3 sequence is CASSLQGLDEQFF. Here the CDR3 DNA reads TGTGCCAGCAGCTTACAGGGGCTCGATGAGCAGTTCTTC.

This clone was found once. V is TRBV5-1 and J is TRBJ1-1, with a possible D match to TRBD1 (6 bases). Germline V lookup: CDR1 SGHRS, CDR2 YFSETQ. The ends were cut back, 1 base at V and 3 bases at J, with 10 bases in the middle. The CDR3 is 14 amino acids. As DNA, the CDR3 is TGCGCCAGCAGCTTGCACAGGGTGGACACTGAAGCTTTCTTT. Protein sequence: CASSLHRVDTEAFF.

The rearrangement links TRBV29-1 to TRBJ2-7; 7 bases line up with TRBD2. The germline gives CDR1 SQVTM, CDR2 ANQGSEA. CDR3 length equals 13 residues. V shed 4 bases, J shed 3 bases, and the junction held 6 bases outside the gene matches. The CDR3, as DNA: TGCAGCGTTGCTAACTGGGGGGGCTACGAGCAGTACTTC. Translating it yields CSVANWGGYEQYF.

This chain joins TRBV11-2 and TRBJ2-3; 7 bases line up with TRBD1. V dropped 0 bases and J dropped 1; count of bases not matched to a gene: 4. The CDR3 covers 16 residues. The germline gives CDR1 SGHAT, CDR2 FQNNGV. CDR3 coding DNA: TGTGCCAGCAGCTTAGATGACAGGGTAGGCACAGATACGCAGTATTTT. It yields the protein CASSLDDRVGTDTQYF.

V is TRBV5-1 and J is TRBJ2-7; weak D call: TRBD1 (5 bases). This CDR3 is 13 amino acids long. V lost 3 bases and J 1 base, leaving 8 bases between the germline ends. Germline CDR1 reads SGHRS; CDR2 reads YFSETQ. The CDR3 region has the DNA TGCGCCAGCAGCTCGACAGTTTCCTACGAGCAGTACTTC. Translation: CASSSTVSYEQYF.

This rearrangement joins TRBV19 to TRBJ1-1; D is uncertain. V lost 3 bases, J lost 4 bases, and 9 bases lay in between. Germline loops: CDR1 LNHDA, CDR2 SQIVND (reference sequence). The CDR3 is 13 amino acids. DNA of the CDR3: TGTGCCAGTAGTATTCGCGCGAGCACTGAAGCTTTCTTT. Its translation: CASSIRASTEAFF.

The rearrangement uses TRBV6-5 and TRBJ1-1, with D hard to call. The CDR3 spans 14 residues. Germline V gives CDR1 MNHEY, CDR2 SVGAGI. Trimming cost V 6 bases and J 1 base, with 12 bases left between them. The CDR3 region is CASSYDFANTEAFF. Here the CDR3 DNA reads TGTGCCAGCAGCTATGATTTTGCGAACACTGAAGCTTTCTTT.

The rearrangement joins TRBV10-2 to TRBJ1-5, with a weak D call TRBD1 (6 bases). Trimming took off 10 bases at V and 3 bases at J, with 13 bases between the two ends. CDR1 is WSHSY and CDR2 is SAAADI in the germline V gene. This CDR3 contains 13 residues. The CDR3 reads CATKGGVNQPQHF. The DNA of the CDR3 is TGCGCCACTAAAGGGGGGGTCAATCAGCCCCAGCATTTT.

The chain links TRBV6-5 to TRBJ1-2, with 7 bases lining up with TRBD1. With V trimmed by 6 bases and J by 0 bases, 7 bases remained unmatched. CDR1 is MNHEY and CDR2 is SVGAGI in the germline V gene. The CDR3 runs to 15 residues. CDR3 sequence (DNA): TGTGCCAGCAGCCGACAGGGAACACCTAACTATGGCTACACCTTC. Translated: CASSRQGTPNYGYTF.

The chain employs TRBV19 and TRBJ1-2, with D maybe TRBD1 (5 bases). CDR3 length: 12 residues. In germline, CDR1 is LNHDA, CDR2 SQIVND (reference sequence). Trimming stripped 4 bases from V and 5 bases from J, with 8 bases between. The CDR3 here is CASSRQTYGYTF. CDR3 sequence (DNA): TGTGCCAGTAGTAGACAGACGTATGGCTACACCTTC.